The 23 T cell receptor beta chains below all came from one sample that was sequenced in a study of blood T cells in healthy people across ages. The authors ran a second PCR of about 7 to 11 cycles using a sample-barcoded 5' primer and a J-beta primer mix. Each CDR3 protein gets one entry after TCRdb re-called the 5' RACE reads with MiXCR. Here the sample spans about 1.4 million distinct CDR3 sequences, almost 60% being singletons. Sequencing used blood. All receptors derive from a man aged 18 to 30 in good health.

This clonotype was found once. The chain links TRBV4-1 to TRBJ1-6, with D unclear. The germline CDR1 and CDR2 sequences are MGHRA and YSYEKL. Trimming removed 1 base at V and 6 bases at J, with 10 bases between. This CDR3 spans 15 amino acids. The CDR3 DNA sequence: TGCGCCAGCAGCCAAGCGGCGGACCTTAATTCACCCCTCCACTTT. This sequence encodes CASSQAADLNSPLHF.

About this clonotype: A read error may produce the germline difference seen at one junction end. This CDR3 is CSILSGDGYGQYF. DNA for the CDR3: TGCAGCATCTTGAGTGGGGACGGCTACGGGCAGTACTTC. V gene TRBV29-1 combines with J gene TRBJ2-7; D is possibly TRBD1 or TRBD2 (5 bases each). This CDR3 has 13 amino acids. Germline CDR1 SQVTM, CDR2 ANQGSEA.

The chain carries TRBV25-1 and TRBJ2-5; D is uncertain. The J call may be incorrect, as the DNA end agrees better with TRBJ2-7. Germline CDR1 is MGHDK and CDR2 is SYGVNS. This CDR3 contains 14 residues. Here the CDR3 DNA reads TGTGCCAGCAGTGATCGGAATCTAGCCTACGAGCAGTACTTC. This sequence encodes CASSDRNLAYEQYF.

This clonotype was recorded a few times. The chain joins TRBV27 to TRBJ1-4; possibly TRBD1 for D (6 bases). Per the germline V gene, CDR1 is MNHEY and CDR2 is SMNVEV (reference sequence). Trimming pared 4 bases from V and 4 bases from J, leaving 13 bases between. The CDR3 has 15 residues. The CDR3 DNA reads as TGTGCCAGCAGTTGGGGACAAGGCCATAATGAAAAACTGTTTTTT. Its translation is CASSWGQGHNEKLFF.

This clonotype was detected only a few times. The genes are TRBV28 and TRBJ2-1; 10 bases fit TRBD2. The germline V gene has CDR1 MDHEN and CDR2 SYDVKM. V dropped 2 bases and J dropped 6; count of bases not matched to a gene: 4. The CDR3 loop spans 15 amino acids. CDR3 loop: CASSLPSGRLNEQFF. Written as DNA, the CDR3 is TGTGCCAGCAGTTTACCTAGCGGGAGACTCAATGAGCAGTTCTTC. Full variable domain (rest looked up from reference TRBV28 and TRBJ2-1): DVKVTQSSRYLVKRTGEKVFLECVQDMDHENMFWYRQDPGLGLRLIYFSYDVKMKEKGDIPEGYSVSREKKERFSLILESASTNQTSMYLCASSLPSGRLNEQFFGPGTRLTVL.

V and J are TRBV10-3 and TRBJ2-3; 9 bases fit TRBD1. Per germline, CDR1 ENHRY and CDR2 SYGVKD. This CDR3 spans 15 amino acids. V was clipped by 1 base and J by 4 bases; unmatched bases: 3. Here the CDR3 reads CAISELTGGPDTQYF. CDR3 DNA: TGTGCCATCAGTGAGTTGACAGGGGGACCAGATACGCAGTATTTT.

This clonotype was counted between two and nine times. This chain links TRBV5-1 with TRBJ2-1, with TRBD2 matching 12 bases. Germline V gene data show CDR1 as SGHRS and CDR2 as YFSETQ. Unmatched junction bases numbered 18, after V lost 1 base and J lost 7 bases. This CDR3 is built from 20 residues. The DNA of the CDR3 is TGCGCCAGCAGCTTGATCCCTAGCGGGGGGGCGATGCGGTTGCGGAATGAGCAGTTCTTC. Translating it yields CASSLIPSGGAMRLRNEQFF. Looking up the rest from reference TRBV5-1 and TRBJ2-1 gives the full variable domain: KAGVTQTPRYLIKTRGQQVTLSCSPISGHRSVSWYQQTPGQGLQFLFEYFSETQRNKGNFPGRFSGRQFSNSRSEMNVSTLELGDSALYLCASSLIPSGGAMRLRNEQFFGPGTRLTVL.

The chain couples TRBV13 to TRBJ1-2; tentatively, D is TRBD1 (5 bases). This CDR3 is 15 amino acids long. Germline V gene data show CDR1 as PRHDT and CDR2 as FYEKMQ (reference sequence). V lost 1 base to trimming and J lost 3 bases, with 12 bases between them. The CDR3 sequence: CASSLVGRDDYGYTF. Here the CDR3 DNA reads TGTGCCAGCAGCTTAGTGGGCAGGGACGACTATGGCTACACCTTC.

The rearrangement links TRBV20-1 to TRBJ1-1; D is unresolved. CDR3 length: 12 residues. The V gene's germline CDR1 is DFQATT and CDR2 SNEGSKA (reference sequence). V was clipped by 6 bases and J by 7 bases, with 15 bases between them. The CDR3 here is CSAGRVAHEAFF. CDR3 sequence (DNA): TGCAGTGCCGGGAGGGTGGCGCATGAAGCTTTCTTT.

This clonotype has only a few counts. The gene calls are TRBV10-3 and TRBJ2-7, with 13 bases matching TRBD2. The germline gives CDR1 ENHRY, CDR2 SYGVKD. V lost 6 bases, J lost 5 bases, and 4 bases stayed unmatched. The CDR3 runs to 14 residues. The CDR3 DNA is TGTGCCATCAGACCCGGGACTAGCGGGGACGAGCAGTACTTC. Translation gives CAIRPGTSGDEQYF.

The chain uses TRBV15 and TRBJ2-5; no firm D call. Between the trimmed V and J ends, which lost 4 bases and 3 bases, there was a span of 9 bases. Per the germline V gene, CDR1 is LNHNV and CDR2 is YYDKDF (reference sequence). The CDR3 spans 13 residues. The CDR3 region has the DNA TGTGCCACCAGCAATGACACAGAAGAGACCCAGTACTTC. Translation gives CATSNDTEETQYF.

The rearrangement uses TRBV3-1 and TRBJ2-7; D may be TRBD2 (5 bases). The CDR3 runs to 13 residues. Trimming removed 6 bases from V and 3 bases from J, with 12 bases in between. Per the germline V gene, CDR1 is LGHDT and CDR2 is YNNKEL (reference sequence). DNA of the CDR3: TGTGCCAGCAGGAGGGAGATGGACTACGAGCAGTACTTC. Residues: CASRREMDYEQYF.

The chain links TRBV20-1 to TRBJ2-7, with a possible D match to TRBD2 (6 bases). V lost 5 bases to trimming and J lost 3 bases, with 14 bases between them. The CDR3 runs to 13 residues. Germline V gene sequence: CDR1 DFQATT, CDR2 SNEGSKA (reference sequence). CDR3 sequence reads: CSAFSGQDYEQYF. In nucleotides, the CDR3 is TGCAGTGCTTTTAGCGGACAAGACTACGAGCAGTACTTC.

The chain joins TRBV2 to TRBJ2-3; 7 positions agree with TRBD2. The CDR3 runs 13 residues. Germline V gene lookup returns CDR1 SNHLY and CDR2 FYNNEI. The V and J ends lost 10 bases and 0 bases, in that order; junction bases with no gene match: 4. The CDR3 DNA reads as TGTGCCACCCTAGCGGATAGCACAGATACGCAGTATTTT. Translation: CATLADSTDTQYF. Looking up the rest from reference TRBV2 and TRBJ2-3 gives the full variable domain: EPEVTQTPSHQVTQMGQEVILRCVPISNHLYFYWYRQILGQKVEFLVSFYNNEISEKSEIFDDQFSVERPDGSNFTLKIRSTKLEDSAMYFCATLADSTDTQYFGPGTRLTVL.

This clonotype was recorded only once. This chain joins TRBV9 and TRBJ1-2, with no clear D. Germline V gene sequence: CDR1 SGDLS, CDR2 YYNGEE. The V end lost 4 bases, the J end lost 0 bases, and 19 bases lay between the germline ends. The CDR3 is 17 residues long. The CDR3 region has the DNA TGTGCCAGCAGCACCCCCCGCCAGGTCCCAGCTAACTATGGCTACACCTTC. This codes for CASSTPRQVPANYGYTF.

This rearrangement joins TRBV20-1 to TRBJ1-1; the D is unclear. Trimming removed 3 bases at V and 2 bases at J, with 10 bases between. Germline V lookup: CDR1 DFQATT, CDR2 SNEGSKA (reference sequence). There are 13 residues in the CDR3. CDR3 sequence reads: CSASRRLNTEAFF. The CDR3 bases are TGCAGTGCTAGTAGAAGACTAAACACTGAAGCTTTCTTT.

The rearrangement links TRBV6-2 or TRBV6-3 to TRBJ2-1; 8 nucleotides match TRBD2. CDR1 MNHEY and CDR2 SVGEGT come from the germline V gene. V lost 2 bases and J lost 6; bases outside the gene matches: 6. CDR3 size: 15 residues. CDR3: CASSYPGTRGNEQFF. The CDR3, as DNA: TGTGCCAGCAGTTACCCCGGGACTAGAGGCAATGAGCAGTTCTTC.

V and J are TRBV6-6 and TRBJ2-1; tentative D call: TRBD2 (6 bases). The CDR3 covers 16 residues. CDR1 and CDR2 (germline): MNHNY, SVGAGI (reference sequence). V dropped 4 bases and J dropped 9 bases, with 22 bases sitting between them. DNA of the CDR3: TGTGCCAGCAGTTTCGACGCACGGAGGGGTACACGTGAGCAGTTCTTC. Translation gives CASSFDARRGTREQFF.

This clonotype is a singleton in its sample. One junction end does not reproduce the germline sequence, and a read error may be involved. The chain has TRBV27 and TRBJ1-2; no reliable D call. This CDR3 is built from 13 residues. Germline loops: CDR1 MNHEY, CDR2 SMNVEV (reference sequence). The CDR3 sequence is CVSSRGRSYGYTF. For the CDR3, the DNA is TGTGTCAGCAGTCGAGGGCGATCCTATGGCTACACCTTC.

This chain links TRBV6-1 with TRBJ1-1; the D is unclear. This CDR3 comprises 18 residues. Germline loops: CDR1 MNHNS, CDR2 SASEGT. V dropped 6 bases and J dropped 0 bases, with 23 bases sitting between them. DNA of the CDR3: TGTGCCAGCAGCTCCCAGAGGGTCGTACCTAATATGAACACTGAAGCTTTCTTT. As protein: CASSSQRVVPNMNTEAFF.

This clonotype was observed a handful of times. Mismatch with germline at one junction end may stem from a read error. The chain couples TRBV12-3 or TRBV12-4 to TRBJ2-4, with D possibly being TRBD2 (5 bases). The CDR3 has 13 amino acids. The CDR3 DNA follows: TGTGCCAGCAGTGTAGCGTTCGGGGACATTCAGTACTTC. Translating it yields CASSVAFGDIQYF.

This clonotype was observed a few times. This chain joins TRBV29-1 and TRBJ1-1, with D uncertain. Germline loops: CDR1 SQVTM, CDR2 ANQGSEA. The CDR3 totals 14 residues. V was clipped by 7 bases and J by 1 base, with 16 bases between them. The CDR3 nucleotides read TGCAGCGCGTGGGGTACCCTGGGGAACACTGAAGCTTTCTTT. This sequence encodes CSAWGTLGNTEAFF.

DNA for the CDR3: TGCAGCGTTGAAGGGGGTGAGGGGAAGGATGGCTACACCTTC. Its translation is CSVEGGEGKDGYTF. The rearrangement uses TRBV29-1 and TRBJ1-2; weak D call: TRBD1 (5 bases). Germline loops: CDR1 SQVTM, CDR2 ANQGSEA. Between the trimmed V and J ends, which lost 1 base and 6 bases, there was a span of 15 bases. CDR3 length equals 14 residues.